This entry concerns a single TCR beta chain. The antigen is not known. The V gene's germline CDR1 is MNHNS and CDR2 SASEGT. The CDR3 is 15 amino acids. These data are taken from a study of monozygotic twins with inflammatory bowel disease. Findings of the study overall: Fewer clonotypes were shared with others by IBD patients than by healthy twins, especially with disease activity. No distinction between different T cell subtypes was possible.

TCRdb reprocessed the 5' RACE reads, keeping one entry per CDR3 protein, no DNA. The sample totals some 170,000 distinct CDR3 sequences. The chain combines TRBV6-1 with TRBJ2-1; TCRdb calls TRBD1, which cannot be checked without DNA. This TCR was recovered from a human donor with ulcerative colitis or Crohn's disease, or a healthy co-twin of an affected twin (not recorded which). The source material was blood. CDR3 protein: CASIRRSPNYNEQFF.